Listed here are 9 T cell receptor beta chains from one sample, sequenced in a study of CD8+ T cells in alopecia areata. Specified treatment: oral pan-JAK inhibitor, 5-10 mg twice daily. cDNA serving as the sequencing template came from extracted, reverse transcribed RNA. Some clones are missing from TCRdb's copy, which holds only in-frame ones; the method was immunoSEQ multiplex PCR. The sample lists about 270,000 clones; 60% were seen once. Sequencing was performed on CD4+ T cells sorted from blood, taken at week 52, from a patient treated with tofacitinib. All receptors derive from a human donor with alopecia areata.

The gene calls are TRBV30 and TRBJ2-3; the match to TRBD1 covers 10 bases. CDR1 and CDR2 from the germline V gene are GTSNPN and SVGIG (reference sequence). Losses at the gene ends were 3 bases for V and 6 bases for J; bases not matched to a gene: 9. This CDR3 comprises 15 residues. The CDR3 nucleotides are TGTGCCTGGAGCCCGTGGGACAGGGGAGGGGATACGCAGTATTTT. Encoded protein: CAWSPWDRGGDTQYF. The full variable domain, in which reference TRBV30 and TRBJ2-3 provide the parts outside the CDR3, is SQTIHQWPATLVQPVGSPLSLECTVEGTSNPNLYWYRQAAGRGLQLLFYSVGIGQISSEVPQNLSASRPQDRQFILSSKKLLLSDSGFYLCAWSPWDRGGDTQYFGPGTRLTVL.

The chain couples TRBV5-1 to TRBJ2-3; D call uncertain. Germline V gene lookup returns CDR1 SGHRS and CDR2 YFSETQ. Trimming removed 4 bases at V and 0 bases at J, with 12 bases between. The length of the CDR3 is 15 residues. The CDR3 DNA follows: TGCGCCAGCAGCCCCAAGGTTTCTAGCACAGATACGCAGTATTTT. Translation gives CASSPKVSSTDTQYF.

This clone was detected only a few times. Here the CDR3 DNA reads TGTGCCAGCAGCCTCCCCCGGCTAGCGGGGGCCGGGGAGACCCAGTACTTC. Encoded protein: CASSLPRLAGAGETQYF. This rearrangement joins TRBV7-8 to TRBJ2-5; 10 nucleotides agree with TRBD2. This CDR3 comprises 17 residues. From germline, CDR1 is SGHVS and CDR2 FQNEAQ. With 5 bases clipped from V and 5 bases from J, the junction kept 14 bases outside the gene matches.

CDR3 nucleotides: TGTGCCAGCAGTAATGACAGGAACTATGGCTACACCTTC. This codes for CASSNDRNYGYTF. J is TRBJ1-2 and V is TRBV2; possibly TRBD1 for D (6 bases). Trimming removed 5 bases at V and 2 bases at J, with 9 bases between. From germline, CDR1 is SNHLY and CDR2 FYNNEI. The length of the CDR3 is 13 residues.

The V and J genes are TRBV4-1 and TRBJ2-7, with D unclear. The V and J ends lost 4 bases and 2 bases respectively, with 15 bases between them. Per germline, CDR1 MGHRA and CDR2 YSYEKL. This CDR3 comprises 15 residues. DNA of the CDR3: TGCGCCAGCAGCCCTACGGGTTCCCGAACCTACGAGCAGTACTTC. As protein: CASSPTGSRTYEQYF.

The genes are TRBV5-4 and TRBJ2-2, with TRBD1 matching over 7 bases. There are 14 residues in the CDR3. V was pared by 4 bases and J by 4 bases, with 4 bases of the junction left unmatched. Germline V gene data show CDR1 as SGHNT and CDR2 as YYREEE (reference sequence). The CDR3 DNA reads as TGTGCCAGCAGCACGACAGGGACCACCGGGGAGCTGTTTTTT. It translates to CASSTTGTTGELFF.

The gene calls are TRBV2 and TRBJ1-1; no definite D call. V was pared by 3 bases and J by 1 base, with 6 bases between. The CDR3 runs 13 residues. Germline lookup yields CDR1 SNHLY and CDR2 FYNNEI. Written as DNA, the CDR3 is TGTGCCAGCAGTGAGGAGGGGAACACTGAAGCTTTCTTT. It yields the protein CASSEEGNTEAFF.

The chain is built from TRBV2 and TRBJ2-1, with TRBD1 identical over 8 bases. Germline V gene sequence: CDR1 SNHLY, CDR2 FYNNEI. V dropped 3 bases and J dropped 5; count of bases not matched to a gene: 9. CDR3 size: 16 residues. CDR3 in amino acids: CASSDLQGALDNEQFF. The CDR3 DNA reads as TGTGCCAGCAGTGATTTGCAGGGGGCTTTAGACAATGAGCAGTTCTTC.

This clone has more than one count but fewer than ten. This sequence joins TRBV14 and TRBJ2-7, with D perhaps TRBD2 (6 bases). Trimming stripped 6 bases from V and 6 bases from J, with 15 bases between. Germline loops: CDR1 SGHDN, CDR2 FVKESK. This CDR3 is built from 13 residues. Here the CDR3 reads CASSFRLVSEQYF. The CDR3 coding sequence is TGTGCCAGCAGTTTCCGACTAGTCTCCGAGCAGTACTTC.